This T cell receptor (beta chain) was observed in a study of cytomegalovirus exposure and HLA in healthy donors. Study-level results: In vitro confirmation showed three CMV-associated chains to be CMV antigen specific. Earlier analysis yielded a pattern in which most TCR beta V segments were productive about 87% or about 30% of the time. Sequencing probably produced one cluster of sequence variants that were highly shared. Several top significant clusters appeared, in a later analysis, to be linked to common viral pathogens.

A word on this clone: Its antigen remains unidentified.

Germline loops: CDR1 SGDLS, CDR2 YYNGEE. Between the trimmed V and J ends, which lost 0 bases and 4 bases, there was a span of 11 bases. The CDR3 is 15 residues long. PCR used 60 Vbeta primers and 13 Jbeta primers. Here immunoSEQ multiplex PCR was the method, and the copy in TCRdb shows in-frame clones only, minus some. Found here are 170,000 or so clones, about three quarters of them singletons; the top ten hold around 5.7%. This sequence originates from a man aged 35-49 years in good health and CMV-seronegative. Sequenced: PBMCs. The genes are TRBV9 and TRBJ2-1; D perhaps matches TRBD1 (7 bases). This chain's CDR3 is CASSVDGGQYNEQFF. Written as DNA, the CDR3 is TGTGCCAGCAGCGTAGACGGGGGACAGTACAATGAGCAGTTCTTC.